This TCR beta chain was recorded in a study of OX40 agonist ivuxolimab in advanced cancers. Study-wide points: The study found that CD8+ T cells averaged more expanded clones than CD4+.

With regard to this clone: Antigen specificity is unknown.

Germline V gene sequence: CDR1 SGHDT, CDR2 YYEEEE. V lost 0 bases to trimming and J lost 4 bases, with 10 bases between them. This CDR3 has 14 amino acids. At cycle 4 day 1, cycle 7 day 1, and baseline, blood was sampled. The assay was immunoSEQ multiplex PCR, and TCRdb's table has in-frame clones only and misses some. The repertoire holds approximately 87,000 clones, with approximately 92% as singletons. The sample here was CD4+ or CD8+ T cells sorted from blood, taken in a trial of the OX40 agonist ivuxolimab. The gene calls are TRBV5-6 and TRBJ1-1; tentative D call: TRBD1 (5 bases). The receptor's source is an adult with an advanced solid tumor such as melanoma, head and neck, liver or kidney cancer. For the CDR3, the DNA is TGTGCCAGCAGCTTGGGTTTGGGGGGCACTGAAGCTTTCTTT. Translation: CASSLGLGGTEAFF.